This TCR beta chain was observed in a study of vaccination effects on CD4 cells after COVID-19. In the study overall: From a couple of convalescent patients, samples were taken 16 days and one week before vaccination.

Study results and limitations: The post-vaccine spike-reactive clones of convalescents showed a predominance of new vaccine-induced clones.

Following culture for approximately 11 days, CD4+ T cells were isolated. Sometime from March through December 2020, the person acquired a SARS-CoV-2 infection that PCR confirmed. This table comes from immunoSEQ multiplex PCR, and its TCRdb copy is limited to in-frame clones, with some not included. The sample has approximately 60,000 clones; just over 70% are singletons. This clone was seen just once. Antigen unknown. Trimming removed 4 bases at V and 4 bases at J, with 17 bases between. Germline V gene lookup returns CDR1 LGHDT and CDR2 YNNKEL (reference sequence). CDR3 length equals 15 residues. This clonotype was sampled from a human donor who had a prior SARS-CoV-2 infection. The sequences come from CD4+ T cells from PBMCs cultured without peptide, collected before COVID-19 vaccination. The chain carries TRBV3-1 (or the pseudogene TRBV3-2) and TRBJ2-7; D is perhaps TRBD1 or TRBD2 (5 bases each). This CDR3 is CASSPTGTARYEQYF. DNA of the CDR3: TGTGCCAGCAGCCCGACCGGGACGGCGAGGTACGAGCAGTACTTC.